This T cell receptor beta chain appears in the sequencing data of a study of identical twins. From germline, CDR1 is ENHRY and CDR2 SYGVKD. The CDR3 has 18 residues. Between the trimmed V and J ends, which lost 3 bases and 7 bases, there was a span of 24 bases. TCRdb re-analysed the 5' RACE reads in MiXCR, keeping a single row per CDR3 protein. The table lists approximately 210,000 distinct CDR3 sequences, roughly 15% of them singletons. The same sample was also used in a study of T cells expressing NK-cell markers. That work contributes: Where a handful of donors were concerned, these clonotypes also led the CD3+CD56-NKG2C+ fraction.

This TCR derives from a woman aged 18 to 35 in good health. The gene calls are TRBV10-3 and TRBJ2-2; tentatively, D is TRBD1 (6 bases). Sequenced sample: CD8+ T cells sorted from blood. The CDR3 coding sequence is TGTGCCATCAGTGACCCCTCGCCCCCAATTCGACAGGACGGGGAGCTGTTTTTT. Its protein is CAISDPSPPIRQDGELFF.